This T cell receptor (beta chain) was documented in a study of blood T cell repertoires in COVID-19. Only in-frame clones appear in the TCRdb table, and some are missing; sequencing was by immunoSEQ multiplex PCR. The sample contains roughly 40,000 clones, around 76% of which appear only once. Germline V lookup: CDR1 SGHKS, CDR2 YYEKEE (reference sequence). CDR3 length: 13 amino acids. V lost 0 bases to trimming and J lost 3 bases, with 6 bases between them. The TCR originated in a man between 65 and 85 years old with active or convalescent COVID-19. Sequenced: peripheral blood. The rearrangement links TRBV5-5 to TRBJ1-2, with TRBD1 as a possible D gene (6 bases). In nucleotides, the CDR3 is TGTGCCAGCAGCTTGGAGGGGGACTATGGCTACACCTTC. Protein product: CASSLEGDYGYTF.